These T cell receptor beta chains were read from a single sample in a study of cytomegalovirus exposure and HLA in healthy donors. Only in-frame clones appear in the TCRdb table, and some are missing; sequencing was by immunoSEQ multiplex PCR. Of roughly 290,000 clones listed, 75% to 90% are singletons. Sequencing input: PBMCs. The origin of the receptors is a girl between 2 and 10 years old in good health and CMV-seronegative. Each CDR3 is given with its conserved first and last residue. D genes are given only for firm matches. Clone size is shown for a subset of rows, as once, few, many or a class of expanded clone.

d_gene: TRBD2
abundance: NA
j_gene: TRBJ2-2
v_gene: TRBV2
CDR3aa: CASHGRLAGVPATGELFF
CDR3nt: TGTGCCAGCCACGGTAGACTAGCGGGGGTTCCGGCCACCGGGGAGCTGTTTTTT

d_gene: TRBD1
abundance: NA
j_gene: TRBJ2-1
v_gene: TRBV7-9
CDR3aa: CASWGMTGFNNEQFF
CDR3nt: TGTGCCAGCTGGGGGATGACAGGGTTCAACAATGAGCAGTTCTTC

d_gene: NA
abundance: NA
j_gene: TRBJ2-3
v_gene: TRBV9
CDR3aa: CASSVATGPKGVNRGASTDTQYF
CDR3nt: TGTGCCAGCAGCGTAGCTACGGGCCCAAAAGGGGTAAATAGGGGTGCATCCACAGATACGCAGTATTTT

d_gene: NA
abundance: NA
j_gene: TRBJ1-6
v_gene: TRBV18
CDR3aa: CASSPWGLGPLHF
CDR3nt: TGTGCCAGCTCACCCTGGGGCCTTGGGCCCCTCCACTTT

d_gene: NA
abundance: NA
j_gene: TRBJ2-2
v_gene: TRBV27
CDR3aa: CASSSSGLYTGELFF
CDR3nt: NA

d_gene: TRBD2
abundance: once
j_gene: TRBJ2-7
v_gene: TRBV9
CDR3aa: CASSVGTSGGEQYF
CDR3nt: TGTGCCAGCAGCGTAGGGACTAGCGGGGGAGAGCAGTACTTC

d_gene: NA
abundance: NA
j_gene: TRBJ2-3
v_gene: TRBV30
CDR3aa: CAWSPLWGRGTDTQYF
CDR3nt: TGTGCCTGGAGTCCACTTTGGGGCAGAGGCACAGATACGCAGTATTTT

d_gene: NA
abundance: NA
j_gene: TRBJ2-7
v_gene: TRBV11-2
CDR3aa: CASSIEPVHRAYEQYF
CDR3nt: TGTGCCAGCAGCATAGAGCCGGTGCACAGGGCCTACGAGCAGTACTTC

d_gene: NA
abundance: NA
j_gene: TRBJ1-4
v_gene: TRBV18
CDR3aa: CASSPHGLRATNEKLFF
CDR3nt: TGTGCCAGCTCACCACACGGACTTCGAGCAACTAATGAAAAACTGTTTTTT

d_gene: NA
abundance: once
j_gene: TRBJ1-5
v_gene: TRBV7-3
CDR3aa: CASSFADYLGQPQHF
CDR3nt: TGTGCCAGCAGCTTCGCGGACTATTTGGGTCAGCCCCAGCATTTT

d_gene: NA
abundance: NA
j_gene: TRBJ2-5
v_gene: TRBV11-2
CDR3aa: CASSFGASAQETQYF
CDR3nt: TGTGCCAGCAGCTTCGGAGCTAGCGCTCAAGAGACCCAGTACTTC

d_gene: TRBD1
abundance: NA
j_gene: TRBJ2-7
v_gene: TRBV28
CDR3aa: CASSFWDRAYEQYF
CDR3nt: TGTGCCAGCAGTTTTTGGGACAGGGCCTACGAGCAGTACTTC

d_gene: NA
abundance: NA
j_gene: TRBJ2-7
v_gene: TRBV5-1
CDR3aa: CASSLVGGEQYF
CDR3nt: TGCGCCAGCAGCTTGGTGGGGGGCGAGCAGTACTTC

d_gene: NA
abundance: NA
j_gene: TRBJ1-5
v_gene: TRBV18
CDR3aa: CASSGGNQPQHF
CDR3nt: TGTGCCAGTTCAGGAGGCAATCAGCCCCAGCATTTT

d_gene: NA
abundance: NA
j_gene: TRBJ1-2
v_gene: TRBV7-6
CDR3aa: CASSLNPGDGYTF
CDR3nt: TGTGCCAGCAGCTTAAATCCAGGGGATGGCTACACCTTC

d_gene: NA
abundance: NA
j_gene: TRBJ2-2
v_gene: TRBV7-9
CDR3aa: CGEVLYHTGELFF
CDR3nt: TGTGGCGAGGTGCTCTACCACACCGGGGAGCTGTTTTTT

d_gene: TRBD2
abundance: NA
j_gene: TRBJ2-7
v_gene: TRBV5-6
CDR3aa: CASSFGGLVYGQYF
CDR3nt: TGTGCCAGCAGCTTCGGGGGGTTGGTGTACGGGCAGTACTTC

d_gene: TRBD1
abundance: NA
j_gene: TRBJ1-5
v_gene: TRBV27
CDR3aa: CASSLRRARGNLNSNQPQHF
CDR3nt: TGTGCCAGCAGTTTGAGAAGGGCCAGGGGGAACCTGAATAGCAATCAGCCCCAGCATTTT

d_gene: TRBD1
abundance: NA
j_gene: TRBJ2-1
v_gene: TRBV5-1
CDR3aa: CASSLEGQGYNEQFF
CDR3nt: TGCGCCAGCAGCTTGGAGGGACAGGGCTACAATGAGCAGTTCTTC

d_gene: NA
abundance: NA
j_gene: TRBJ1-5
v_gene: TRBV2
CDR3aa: CASSQDSLNQPQHF
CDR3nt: TGTGCCAGCAGTCAGGACAGCCTCAATCAGCCCCAGCATTTT

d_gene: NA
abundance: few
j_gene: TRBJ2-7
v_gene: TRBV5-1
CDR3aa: CASSPGTGNYEQYF
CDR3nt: TGCGCCAGCAGCCCGGGAACAGGGAATTACGAGCAGTACTTC

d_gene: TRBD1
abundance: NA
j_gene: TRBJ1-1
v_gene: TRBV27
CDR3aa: CASSFGYQGAEAFF
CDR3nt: TGTGCCAGCAGTTTTGGGTACCAGGGGGCTGAAGCTTTCTTT

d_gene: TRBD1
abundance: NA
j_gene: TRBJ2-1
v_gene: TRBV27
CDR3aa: CASSLTGGYNEQFF
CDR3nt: TGTGCCAGCAGTTTAACAGGGGGGTACAATGAGCAGTTCTTC

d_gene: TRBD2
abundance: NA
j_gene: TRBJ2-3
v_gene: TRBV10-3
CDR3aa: CAISEERERADTQYF
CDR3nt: TGTGCCATCAGTGAGGAGCGGGAGAGGGCAGATACGCAGTATTTT

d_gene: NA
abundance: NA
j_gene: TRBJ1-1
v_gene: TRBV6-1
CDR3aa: CASTIGSMNTEAFF
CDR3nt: TGTGCCAGCACGATAGGGAGCATGAACACTGAAGCTTTCTTT

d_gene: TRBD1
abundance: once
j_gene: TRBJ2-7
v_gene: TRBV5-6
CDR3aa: CASSPTTGTYEQYF
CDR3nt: TGTGCCAGCAGCCCTACGACAGGGACCTACGAGCAGTACTTC

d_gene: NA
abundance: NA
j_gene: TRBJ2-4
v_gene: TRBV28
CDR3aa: CASARDIRAKNIQYF
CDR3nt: TGTGCCAGCGCTCGGGACATCCGAGCCAAAAACATTCAGTACTTC

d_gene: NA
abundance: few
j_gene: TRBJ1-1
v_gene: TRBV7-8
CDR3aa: CASSLEPFGPEAFF
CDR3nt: TGTGCCAGCAGCTTAGAACCTTTTGGGCCTGAAGCTTTCTTT

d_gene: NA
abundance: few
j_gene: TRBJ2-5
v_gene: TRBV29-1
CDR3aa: CSVGLDQETQYF
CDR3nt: TGCAGCGTTGGGCTAGACCAAGAGACCCAGTACTTC

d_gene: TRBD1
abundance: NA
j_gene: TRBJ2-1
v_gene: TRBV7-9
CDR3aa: CASSQVDRGGAEQFF
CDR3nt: TGTGCCAGCAGCCAGGTGGACAGGGGAGGCGCTGAGCAGTTCTTC

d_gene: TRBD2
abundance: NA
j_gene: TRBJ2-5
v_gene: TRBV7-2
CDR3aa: CASSSGREETQYF
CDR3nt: TGTGCCAGCAGCTCAGGGAGGGAAGAGACCCAGTACTTC

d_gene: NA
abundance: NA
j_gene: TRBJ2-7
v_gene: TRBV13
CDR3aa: CASSLRNHVPVARGYGYEQYF
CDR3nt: TGTGCCAGCAGCTTGAGAAATCACGTTCCGGTTGCCAGGGGATATGGATACGAGCAGTACTTC